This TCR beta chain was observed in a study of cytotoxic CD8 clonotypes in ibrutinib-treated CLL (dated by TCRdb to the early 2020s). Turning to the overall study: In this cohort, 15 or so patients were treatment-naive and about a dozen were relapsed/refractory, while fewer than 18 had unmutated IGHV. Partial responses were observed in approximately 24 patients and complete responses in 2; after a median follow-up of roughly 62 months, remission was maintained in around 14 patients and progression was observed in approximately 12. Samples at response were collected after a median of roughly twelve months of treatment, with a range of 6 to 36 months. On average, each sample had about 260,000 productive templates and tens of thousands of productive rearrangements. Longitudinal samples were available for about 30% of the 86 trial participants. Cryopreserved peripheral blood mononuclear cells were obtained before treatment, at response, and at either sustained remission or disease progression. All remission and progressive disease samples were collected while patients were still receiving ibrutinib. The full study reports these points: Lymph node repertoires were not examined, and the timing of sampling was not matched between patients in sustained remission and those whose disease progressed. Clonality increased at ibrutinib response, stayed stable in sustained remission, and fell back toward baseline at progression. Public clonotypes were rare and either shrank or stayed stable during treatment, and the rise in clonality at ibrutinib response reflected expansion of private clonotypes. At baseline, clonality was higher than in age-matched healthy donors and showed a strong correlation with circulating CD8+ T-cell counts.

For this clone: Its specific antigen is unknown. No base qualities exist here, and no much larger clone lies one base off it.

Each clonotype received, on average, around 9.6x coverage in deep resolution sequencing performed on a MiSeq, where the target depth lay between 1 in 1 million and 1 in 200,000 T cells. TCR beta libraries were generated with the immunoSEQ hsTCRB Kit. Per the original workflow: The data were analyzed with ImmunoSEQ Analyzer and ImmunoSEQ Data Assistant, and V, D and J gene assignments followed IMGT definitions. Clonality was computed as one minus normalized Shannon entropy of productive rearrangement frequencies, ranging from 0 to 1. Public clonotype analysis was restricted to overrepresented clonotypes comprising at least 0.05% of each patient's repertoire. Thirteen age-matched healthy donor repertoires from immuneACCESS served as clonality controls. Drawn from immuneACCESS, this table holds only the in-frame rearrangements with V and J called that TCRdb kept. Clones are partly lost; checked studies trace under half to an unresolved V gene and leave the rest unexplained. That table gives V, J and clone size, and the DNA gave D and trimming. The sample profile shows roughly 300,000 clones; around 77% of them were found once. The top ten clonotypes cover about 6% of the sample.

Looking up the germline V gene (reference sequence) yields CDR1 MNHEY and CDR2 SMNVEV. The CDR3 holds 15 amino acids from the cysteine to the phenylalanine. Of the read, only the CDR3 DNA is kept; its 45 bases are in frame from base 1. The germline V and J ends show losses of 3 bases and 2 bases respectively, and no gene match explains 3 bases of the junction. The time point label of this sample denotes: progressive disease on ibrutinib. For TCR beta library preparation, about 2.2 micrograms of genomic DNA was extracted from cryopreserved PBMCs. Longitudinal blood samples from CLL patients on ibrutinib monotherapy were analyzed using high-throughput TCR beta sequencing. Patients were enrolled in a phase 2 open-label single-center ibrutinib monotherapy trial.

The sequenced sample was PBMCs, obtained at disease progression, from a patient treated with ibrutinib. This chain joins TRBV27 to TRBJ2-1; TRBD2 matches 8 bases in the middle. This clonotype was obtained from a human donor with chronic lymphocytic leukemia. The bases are TGTGCCAGCAGTTTCAAACTAGCGGCCTACAATGAGCAGTTCTTC. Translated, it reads CASSFKLAAYNEQFF.